The entry that follows covers one T cell receptor beta chain sequence. What antigen it recognizes has not been identified. Per-base quality was not reported, and no clone a single base away is much larger than it. Using the deep immunoSEQ assay, TCR CDR3 regions were amplified from genomic DNA by multiplex PCR. Extracted genomic DNA from each cell subset was spread evenly across all wells of several immunoSEQ 96-well plates, with each plate serving as a replicate. Each replicate PCR for sorted subsets received about 0.2 ug genomic DNA, equal to roughly 30,000 T cell genomes. Purified libraries were measured with a Qubit 3.0 fluorometer, size-checked on a Bioanalyzer 2100, and measured again with the KAPA Library Quantification kit. Every immunoSEQ 96-well plate was sequenced on a dedicated single-read 150-cycle Illumina NextSeq 550 flow cell. The authors' pipeline ran thus. Because the immunoSEQ output included only junctional sequences and no quality scores, the filtering could not be the same as the filtering used for full-length reads. To assign V/J genes and CDR3, sequences were annotated against IMGT germline references using PyIR, a Python wrapper for IgBLAST v1.9. Reads were filtered out if the reads had weak V/J assignments (E-value above 1e-6), no CDR3, stop codons, out-of-frame junctions, or ambiguous translated residues. V3J clonotypes were defined as sequences sharing the same inferred V gene, J gene, and CDR3 amino acid sequence. Percentage overlap between repertoires was computed as shared unique clonotypes divided by the size of the smaller repertoire. Repertoire richness was assessed with RTK rarefaction, the Chao1 estimator, and Recon v2.1 estimates of unobserved clonotypes. OLGA was used to compute generation probabilities for all TCRbeta clonotypes that the gDNA method yielded from a handful of donors. TCRdb obtained this table from immuneACCESS and retained in-frame rearrangements with V and J assigned. These tables miss some clones; where compared with another copy, unresolved V genes account for less than half of the shortfall, and the remainder is unexplained. For V, J and clone size, that table is used; D and trimming come from the DNA. The sample includes some 2,400,000 clones, with approximately 96% observed a single time. 0.13% of the sample goes to the ten largest clones.

As encoded in the germline V gene, CDR1 is MNHNS while CDR2 is SASEGT. The CDR3 sequence holds 15 residues, the cysteine and phenylalanine included. The only DNA kept is the CDR3, 45 bases in frame from the first base. Compared with germline, V lacks 6 bases and J lacks 2 bases; bases without a gene match: 7. This entry comes from a study of shared clonotypes between healthy human individuals (dated by TCRdb to the early 2020s). Describing the broader study: The cohort included three men and a couple of women between 18 and 49 years of age. Per donor, leukapheresis produced somewhere between about 0.8 and 9 billion PBMCs. For each donor, CD4 naive and CD4 memory were each given three plates, CD8 naive was given two plates, and CD8 memory was given one plate. To increase sequencing depth and limit assay-specific biases, different laboratories used diverse techniques to prepare libraries and sequence TCR repertoires. To estimate repertoire size and how much clonotypes are shared between individuals, the study performed deep sequencing of blood TCR repertoires from a few healthy adults.

The donors were healthy, HIV-negative adults with no recently reported acute infections or vaccinations. Only Caucasian adults living in Nashville, Tennessee, USA were represented among the donors. CD4+ T cells were enriched by magnetic negative selection; naive cells were then positively selected on CD45RA, and the negative fraction formed the memory subset. After blood collection by leukapheresis, PBMCs were isolated using Ficoll-Histopaque density gradient centrifugation and then cryopreserved in the vapor phase of liquid nitrogen. Purity and quantity of every magnetically sorted T cell population were checked by analytical flow cytometry. Genomic DNA was isolated from every sorted fraction and measured by UV absorbance on a Nanodrop 2000c. Study-level results and caveats: The genetic and exposure-history diversity represented was limited by the small number of donors. Sharing across several donors was observed for 4.5% to 6.5% of naive CD4, about 4% of naive CD8, 2% to 2.5% of memory CD4, and around 0.42% of memory CD8 clonotypes. Only blood was sampled, and tissue TCR repertoires likely differ from those in blood. Pairwise subsampling led to the expectation that sequencing depth would affect the degree of clonotype sharing among donors. Compared with non-shared clonotypes, clonotypes shared by all four sorted-subset donors had higher generation probabilities. Even with the large sequencing depth, rarefaction of the sorted-subset datasets indicated that sequencing was incomplete. Larger estimated clonotype richness was generally found for naive subsets than for memory subsets.

The rearrangement combines TRBV6-1 with TRBJ2-4; TRBD2 aligns with 7 central bases. The specimen was naive CD4+ T cells sorted from blood. The sample's cell subset or site label, in plain terms: CD45RA+ positively selected. The receptor's source is a man between 18 and 29 years old in good health. The CDR3 in this case is CASSRDYSTKNIQYF. The nucleotide sequence is TGTGCCAGCAGCCGGGACTACTCAACCAAAAACATTCAGTACTTC.